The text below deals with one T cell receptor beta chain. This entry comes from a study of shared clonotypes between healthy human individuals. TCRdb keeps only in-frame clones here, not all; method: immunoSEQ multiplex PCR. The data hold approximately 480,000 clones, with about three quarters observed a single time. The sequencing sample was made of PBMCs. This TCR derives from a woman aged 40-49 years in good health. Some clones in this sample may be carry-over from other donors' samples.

The CDR3 is CASTQIHEQFF. As DNA, the CDR3 is TGTGCCAGCACCCAAATCCATGAGCAGTTCTTC. The chain links TRBV2 to TRBJ2-1; D is uncertain. The V gene's germline CDR1 is SNHLY and CDR2 FYNNEI. V lost 7 bases, J lost 8 bases, and 9 bases lay in between. The CDR3 sequence is 11 residues long.